This is a list of T cell receptor beta chains from one sample in a study of T cells after yellow fever vaccination. One entry per CDR3 protein, called by TCRdb with MiXCR from the 5' RACE reads. The data contain 110,000 to 150,000 distinct CDR3 sequences, about 7% of them singletons. The sequencing here drew on CD4+ T cells sorted from PBMCs, taken 10 days after the yellow fever booster vaccination. These receptors were collected from a man aged 30-40 years who received the YFV17D yellow fever vaccine. Both conserved end residues are part of each CDR3. The order of the fields is clone size, V gene, J gene, D gene, CDR3 DNA, CDR3 protein. A D gene is named only where the DNA matches it firmly. Only some rows state a clone size, as once, few, many or a class for expanded clones.

>many|TRBV5-1|TRBJ2-1|-
TGCGCCAGCAGCTTGGGGGACACAGCCAGGGATGAGCAGTTCTTC
CASSLGDTARDEQFF
>many|TRBV6-2/TRBV6-3|TRBJ2-5|-
TGTGCCAGCAGTTACTCACCAGGGACTGGGAAGACCCAGTACTTC
CASSYSPGTGKTQYF
>few|TRBV11-2|TRBJ1-2|-
TGTGCCAGCAGCTTAGGAGGATGGGGCTACACCTTC
CASSLGGWGYTF
>many|TRBV5-1|TRBJ2-5|-
TGCGCCAGCAGCCCGATGACAGGCCAAGAGACCCAGTACTTC
CASSPMTGQETQYF
>many|TRBV5-6|TRBJ2-5|-
TGTGCCAGCAGCATACCGTCAGGGGCCGGGGAGACCCAGTACTTC
CASSIPSGAGETQYF
>many|TRBV7-2|TRBJ1-5|TRBD1
TGTGCCAGCAGTCCTCCGGGACAGGGCGTGGGGGGTCAGCCCCAGCATTTT
CASSPPGQGVGGQPQHF
>many|TRBV20-1|TRBJ2-3|-
TGCAGTGCTAGTCTTCGAACAGATACGCAGTATTTT
CSASLRTDTQYF
>many|TRBV5-1|TRBJ2-7|-
TGCGCCATCACTAGTTCTTTATCCGACGAGCAGTACTTC
CAITSSLSDEQYF
>many|TRBV20-1|TRBJ2-1|TRBD2
TGCAGTGCTAGAGCGGCTAGCGGGGGCAATGAGCAGTTCTTC
CSARAASGGNEQFF
>once|TRBV6-1|TRBJ2-3|-
TGTGCCAGCAGGGTCGGAGAGGGTACGCAGTATTTT
CASRVGEGTQYF
>many|TRBV12-3/TRBV12-4|TRBJ2-3|-
TGTGCCAGCAGTTTCGGAGAAAGCAATACGCAGTATTTT
CASSFGESNTQYF
>many|TRBV5-4|TRBJ2-1|TRBD2
TGTGCCAGCAGCCGGACCCGACTAGCGCTCAACAATGAGCAGTTCTTC
CASSRTRLALNNEQFF
>many|TRBV7-2|TRBJ2-3|-
TGTGCCAGCAGCTTAAAGGCGGCGAATACGCAGTATTTT
CASSLKAANTQYF
>many|TRBV24-1|TRBJ2-3|-
TGTGCCACCAGTGAAACGGGACAAGCAGATACGCAGTATTTT
CATSETGQADTQYF
>many|TRBV3-1|TRBJ2-5|-
TGTGCCAGCAGCCAACAGGGGCCCCAGTACTTC
CASSQQGPQYF
>many|TRBV18|TRBJ2-7|TRBD1
TGTGCCAGCTCACCGCAGACAGGGAGTGAGCAGTACTTC
CASSPQTGSEQYF
>many|TRBV28|TRBJ2-7|-
TGTGCCAGCAGTACCCAGGGGGGGCGGGACGAGCAGTACTTC
CASSTQGGRDEQYF
>many|TRBV5-1|TRBJ2-5|TRBD1
TGCGCCAGCAGCAAAGAACAGGGGCGCGGAGAGACCCAGTACTTC
CASSKEQGRGETQYF
>many|TRBV29-1|TRBJ2-5|-
TGCAGCGCCGGGCCTTCGGGGGAGACCCAGTACTTC
CSAGPSGETQYF
>-|TRBV4-3|TRBJ2-7|-
TGCGCCAGCAGTCCATTTAAGGGCTCCTACGAGCAGTACTTC
CASSPFKGSYEQYF
>many|TRBV10-3|TRBJ2-5|-
TGTGCCATCAGTGACGGTACTGAGACCCAGTACTTC
CAISDGTETQYF
>many|TRBV20-1|TRBJ2-3|-
TGCAGTGCTAACTACCCCGGGGTGGATACGCAGTATTTT
CSANYPGVDTQYF